This T cell receptor beta chain stems from a study of T cells after yellow fever vaccination. Turning to the study itself: For low cell numbers, libraries were made with SMART-Seq v4 Ultra Low Input. Study results and limitations: Post-booster repertoires contained most primary-vaccination clones again (about 95% CD4, around 89% CD8). Sorted repertoires could include abundant contaminating clonotypes from bulk cells.

Germline lookup yields CDR1 SGHTA and CDR2 FQGNSA. V lost 5 bases and J lost 1; bases outside the gene matches: 4. The CDR3 is made up of 14 amino acids. This clonotype was detected a few times. The antigen is not known. A process of 5'RACE template switching, which added a universal primer site and UMIs, was used to make TCR cDNA. TCRdb reanalysed the 5' RACE reads using MiXCR and keeps one entry per CDR3 protein. The repertoire holds hundreds of thousands of distinct CDR3 sequences, with about 19% as singletons. The sequence came from a man aged 25-45 years who received the YFV17D yellow fever vaccine. The chain employs TRBV7-2 and TRBJ2-5; the match to TRBD2 covers 7 bases. The sample here was PBMCs, taken 15 days after the yellow fever booster vaccination. DNA for the CDR3: TGTGCCAGCAGCACTAGCGTTCTCCAAGAGACCCAGTACTTC. It yields the protein CASSTSVLQETQYF.